Below, 29 T cell receptor beta chains from the same sample are listed, as sequenced in a study of T cells after yellow fever vaccination. Using its own MiXCR run on the 5' RACE reads, TCRdb lists one record per CDR3 protein. The repertoire holds some 600,000 distinct CDR3 sequences, with roughly a sixth as singletons. Sequences were derived from PBMCs, sampled about 5 days after the first yellow fever vaccination. Receptor source: a man between 18 and 29 years old who received the YFV17D yellow fever vaccine.

A word on this clonotype: At one end, the junction sequence differs from germline, possibly due to a read error. The rearrangement links TRBV9 to TRBJ1-1, with no clear D. The germline V gene encodes CDR1 SGDLS and CDR2 YYNGEE. There are 14 residues in the CDR3. This chain's CDR3 is CASSVVPGNPEAFF. The CDR3 DNA sequence: TGTGCCAGCAGCGTAGTCCCGGGGAACCCTGAAGCTTTCTTT.

The genes are TRBV6-5 and TRBJ1-1; D remains ambiguous. V lost 0 bases, J lost 0 bases, and 14 bases lay in between. The CDR3 is made up of 17 amino acids. Germline V gene data show CDR1 as MNHEY and CDR2 as SVGAGI. CDR3 bases: TGTGCCAGCAGTTACTCGAGCTCCTCTGATATGAACACTGAAGCTTTCTTT. It codes for CASSYSSSSDMNTEAFF.

The sample holds a few counts of this clonotype. The chain employs TRBV6-5 and TRBJ2-7; perhaps TRBD2 as D (7 bases). The CDR3 runs 15 residues. The germline gives CDR1 MNHEY, CDR2 SVGAGI. V shed 5 bases and J shed 5 bases, with 19 bases lying between them. As DNA, the CDR3 is TGTGCCAGCAGTCCCGAAGGGAGGGGGTACGACGAGCAGTACGTC. This sequence encodes CASSPEGRGYDEQYV.

This clonotype was observed a few times. CDR3 sequence: CASRRGQEGNEQFF. The DNA for the CDR3 is TGCGCCAGCAGGAGAGGACAGGAGGGGAATGAGCAGTTCTTC. The chain recombines TRBV5-1 with TRBJ2-1; D might be TRBD1 (7 bases). The CDR3 runs 14 residues. V was pared by 5 bases and J by 7 bases, with 16 bases between. The germline gives CDR1 SGHRS, CDR2 YFSETQ.

This clonotype has only a few counts. The rearrangement joins TRBV2 to TRBJ1-3; D unresolved. The V gene lost 7 bases and the J gene lost 3 bases, with 16 bases spanning the gap. Germline V gene sequence: CDR1 SNHLY, CDR2 FYNNEI. The CDR3 sequence is 15 residues long. The CDR3 loop is CASTSSLRGGNTIYF. The CDR3 region has the DNA TGTGCCAGCACTTCATCCTTGAGAGGTGGAAACACCATATATTTT.

This clonotype was detected only a few times. The chain combines TRBV7-2 with TRBJ2-7, with unresolved D. Per the germline V gene, CDR1 is SGHTA and CDR2 is FQGNSA. This CDR3 contains 14 residues. The V gene lost 2 bases and the J gene lost 2 bases, with 10 bases spanning the gap. The CDR3 region has the DNA TGTGCCAGCAGCTTATATCCAGACACCTACGAGCAGTACTTC. Amino acids: CASSLYPDTYEQYF.

This chain joins TRBV4-1 and TRBJ2-3; 8 bases map to TRBD1. The ends lost 3 bases at V and 5 bases at J; junction bases unmatched: 10. The CDR3 is 16 residues long. The germline gives CDR1 MGHRA, CDR2 YSYEKL. CDR3 sequence reads: CASSHPRTGSVDTQYF. The CDR3 coding sequence is TGCGCCAGCAGCCACCCACGGACAGGGTCCGTAGATACGCAGTATTTT.

This clonotype was seen more than once but under ten times. The chain links TRBV4-2 to TRBJ2-3, with 9 positions matching TRBD1. V lost 6 bases, J lost 2 bases, and 6 bases stayed unmatched. CDR1 and CDR2 (germline): LGHNA, YNFKEQ. CDR3 length: 15 amino acids. The CDR3 nucleotides are TGTGCCAGCAGGGAACGGGACAGGGCCACAGATACGCAGTATTTT. Its translation is CASRERDRATDTQYF.

The table lists this clonotype with a few counts. The genes are TRBV7-2 and TRBJ2-3; possibly TRBD2 for D (7 bases). Germline V CDR1 and CDR2: SGHTA, FQGNSA. V lost 0 bases, J lost 7 bases, and 14 bases lay in between. The CDR3 loop spans 15 amino acids. The CDR3 loop reads CASSLAGGPMYTQYF. The CDR3 DNA reads as TGTGCCAGCAGCTTAGCGGGGGGGCCGATGTATACGCAGTATTTT.

The chain carries TRBV18 and TRBJ1-2, with a possible D match to TRBD1 (5 bases). Trimming left V 3 bases short and J 4 bases short, with 9 bases between. Germline V gene lookup returns CDR1 KGHSH and CDR2 LQKENI. This CDR3 region has 13 residues. CDR3 sequence (DNA): TGTGCCAGCTCACCGGACACACTCTATGGCTACACCTTC. As protein: CASSPDTLYGYTF. Together with reference TRBV18 and TRBJ1-2, the CDR3 gives the full variable domain: NAGVMQNPRHLVRRRGQEARLRCSPMKGHSHVYWYRQLPEEGLKFMVYLQKENIIDESGMPKERFSAEFPKEGPSILRIQQVVRGDSAAYFCASSPDTLYGYTFGSGTRLTVV.

This clonotype came up a few times. The chain recombines TRBV20-1 with TRBJ1-1; D uncertain. Germline loops: CDR1 DFQATT, CDR2 SNEGSKA (reference sequence). Trimming left V 6 bases short and J 1 base short, with 12 bases between. This CDR3 contains 13 residues. CDR3 sequence (DNA): TGCAGTGCAACCTTACTCGCGAACACTGAAGCTTTCTTT. Amino acids: CSATLLANTEAFF.

This clonotype was counted between two and nine times. The chain couples TRBV9 to TRBJ2-5, with D tentatively TRBD1 or TRBD2 (5 bases each). The CDR3 length is 14 residues. V lost 6 bases, J lost 4 bases, and 16 bases lay in between. CDR1 and CDR2 (germline): SGDLS, YYNGEE. CDR3 nucleotides: TGTGCCAGCACATCGGGGACGGTCAGAGAGACCCAGTACTTC. Translated: CASTSGTVRETQYF.

V usage is TRBV11-2 and J usage is TRBJ2-7; D is ambiguous. V lost 0 bases to trimming and J lost 1 base, with 7 bases between them. Germline V gives CDR1 SGHAT, CDR2 FQNNGV. The CDR3 contains 14 residues. CDR3 sequence (DNA): TGTGCCAGCAGCTTAGAGGCCCAGTCCTACGAGCAGTACGTC. It encodes CASSLEAQSYEQYV.

In this sample, this clonotype turned up a few times. The chain is built from TRBV12-3 or TRBV12-4 and TRBJ2-1, with D hard to call. V lost 3 bases and J lost 5, with 5 bases in between. This CDR3 comprises 12 residues. This chain's CDR3 is CASSLKNNEQFF. DNA of the CDR3: TGTGCCAGCAGTTTGAAGAACAATGAGCAGTTCTTC.

The chain carries TRBV6-1 and TRBJ1-6; no definite D call. CDR3 length equals 14 residues. The V and J ends lost 6 bases and 7 bases respectively, with 13 bases between them. Germline V gene data show CDR1 as MNHNS and CDR2 as SASEGT. CDR3 bases: TGTGCCAGCAGGACCGAGGTTGTCAATTCACCCCTCCACTTT. Translating it yields CASRTEVVNSPLHF.

This chain links TRBV27 with TRBJ2-2, with D possibly called TRBD1 or TRBD2 (5 bases each). V was pared by 0 bases and J by 5 bases, with 16 bases between. The CDR3 has 17 amino acids. Germline CDR1 is MNHEY and CDR2 is SMNVEV (reference sequence). The CDR3 region is CASSLSGAVLPTGELFF. The CDR3 DNA sequence: TGTGCCAGCAGTTTATCCGGGGCGGTCCTCCCTACCGGGGAGCTGTTTTTT.

The rearrangement links TRBV6-2 or TRBV6-3 to TRBJ1-5; 7 bases agree with TRBD1. CDR3 length equals 17 residues. CDR1 MNHEY and CDR2 SVGEGT come from the germline V gene. V was pared by 0 bases and J by 7 bases, with 12 bases of the junction left unmatched. Here the CDR3 reads CASSYSPEGARGQPQHF. As DNA, the CDR3 is TGTGCCAGCAGTTACTCCCCGGAGGGGGCGAGGGGGCAGCCCCAGCATTTT.

This clonotype was detected a few times. The V and J genes are TRBV15 and TRBJ2-3; 10 bases fit TRBD2. Trimming removed 4 bases from V and 1 base from J; junction bases left unmatched: 2. Germline values: CDR1 LNHNV, CDR2 YYDKDF (reference sequence). The CDR3 extends over 15 amino acids. The CDR3 reads CATSISGGRTDTQYF. CDR3 nucleotide sequence: TGTGCCACCAGCATTAGCGGGGGGCGCACAGATACGCAGTATTTT.

This clonotype showed up just a few times. V is TRBV2 and J is TRBJ1-2, with 7 bases lining up with TRBD1. The V and J ends lost 4 bases and 3 bases, in that order; junction bases with no gene match: 11. The CDR3 has 16 residues. Per the germline V gene, CDR1 is SNHLY and CDR2 is FYNNEI. CDR3 nucleotide sequence: TGTGCCAGCAGTGGCTCCCCTGGGCAGGGGGACTATGGCTACACCTTC. This translates into CASSGSPGQGDYGYTF.

The sample holds a few counts of this clonotype. The rearrangement joins TRBV12-3 or TRBV12-4 to TRBJ2-1; either TRBD1 or TRBD2 may supply D (5 bases each). V was pared by 7 bases and J by 10 bases, with 11 bases between. The CDR3 is 11 residues long. Here the CDR3 reads CASNQGPEQFF. The CDR3 nucleotides are TGTGCCAGCAACCAGGGACCCGAGCAGTTCTTC.

This clonotype has a handful of counts. The rearrangement uses TRBV7-9 and TRBJ1-6; no reliable D call. Germline CDR1 is SEHNR and CDR2 is FQNEAQ (reference sequence). CDR3 size: 17 residues. Trimming took 0 bases from V and 6 from J, leaving 15 bases between them. The CDR3 loop reads CASSLAHTLPTNSPLHF. As DNA, the CDR3 is TGTGCCAGCAGCTTAGCACATACGCTACCAACTAATTCACCCCTCCACTTT.

This chain links TRBV9 with TRBJ2-3; D is possibly TRBD1 (5 bases). V was clipped by 0 bases and J by 4 bases, with 6 bases between them. From germline, CDR1 is SGDLS and CDR2 YYNGEE. The CDR3 has 13 residues. Written as DNA, the CDR3 is TGTGCCAGCAGCGTAGCAGGGCCAGATACGCAGTATTTT. Translated: CASSVAGPDTQYF.

The V call is TRBV13, the J call TRBJ2-1; D remains ambiguous. The CDR3 sequence is 15 residues long. Germline loops: CDR1 PRHDT, CDR2 FYEKMQ (reference sequence). V lost 6 bases and J lost 0, with 12 bases in between. This CDR3 is CASRKRRLSYNEQFF. The CDR3, as DNA: TGTGCCAGCAGAAAAAGACGGCTCTCCTACAATGAGCAGTTCTTC.

This chain joins TRBV29-1 and TRBJ2-3; D unresolved. Germline V gene sequence: CDR1 SQVTM, CDR2 ANQGSEA. This CDR3 comprises 12 residues. V lost 3 bases, J lost 4 bases, and 8 bases lay in between. The CDR3 DNA is TGCAGCGTTGACCCGGGCGCAGATACGCAGTATTTT. Translated: CSVDPGADTQYF.

In its sample, this clonotype was seen a few times. The J gene is TRBJ2-5, the V gene TRBV7-2; the D gene is possibly TRBD1 (6 bases). CDR1 is SGHTA and CDR2 is FQGNSA in the germline V gene. V gave up 5 bases and J gave up 5 bases, with 15 bases separating them. The CDR3 totals 14 residues. The CDR3 DNA follows: TGTGCCAGCAGCCCAAACAGGGCCGGGGAGACCCAGTACTTC. Translated, it gives CASSPNRAGETQYF.

This clonotype was counted once. The chain uses TRBV5-1 and TRBJ2-6; possibly TRBD1 for D (5 bases). V lost 2 bases to trimming and J lost 4 bases, with 13 bases between them. Per germline, CDR1 SGHRS and CDR2 YFSETQ. The CDR3 is 16 residues long. The CDR3 protein is CASSFLSGSGANVLTF. CDR3 nucleotides: TGCGCCAGCAGCTTCCTCTCAGGGTCCGGGGCCAACGTCCTGACTTTC.

Concerning this clonotype: A much larger clone sits a single nucleotide away, making a read error possible. V usage is TRBV5-1 and J usage is TRBJ2-1; D is perhaps TRBD2 (6 bases). This CDR3 region has 16 residues. V lost 4 bases and J 6 bases, leaving 20 bases between the germline ends. Germline loops: CDR1 SGHRS, CDR2 YFSETQ. The CDR3 loop reads CASSPAGTGGFNEQFF. As DNA, the CDR3 is TGCGCCAGCAGCCCCGCCGGGACTGGCGGGTTCAATGAGCAGTTCTTC.

The V call is TRBV6-5, the J call TRBJ2-7; D unclear. The CDR3 extends over 17 amino acids. V was clipped by 0 bases and J by 2 bases, with 17 bases between them. Germline assignment: CDR1 MNHEY and CDR2 SVGAGI. The CDR3 DNA reads TGTGCCAGCAGTTACTCGATAACCGGGCCGATACCCTACGAGCAGTACTTC. It is translated as CASSYSITGPIPYEQYF.

The CDR3 protein is CSVFWSTDTQYF. CDR3 bases: TGCAGCGTTTTTTGGAGCACAGATACGCAGTATTTT. The rearrangement uses TRBV29-1 and TRBJ2-3; D gene ambiguous. Germline loops: CDR1 SQVTM, CDR2 ANQGSEA. Trimming stripped 5 bases from V and 0 bases from J, with 6 bases between. The CDR3 has 12 residues.